This T cell receptor (beta chain) was captured by sequencing in a study of CD8+ T cells in alopecia areata. Study findings and constraints: An increase in clonality over normal scalp was evident in lesional scalp, especially alopecia totalis/universalis. Scalp repertoires also include resident alphabeta T cells from normal skin.

The CDR3 covers 15 residues. J gave up 8 bases and V 5 bases, and 9 bases lay outside the gene matches. The germline CDR1 and CDR2 sequences are SNHLY and FYNNEI. The authors extracted RNA and reverse transcribed it into cDNA as the sequencing template. Assay used: immunoSEQ multiplex PCR; TCRdb lists only in-frame clones, some missing. Counted here are about 82,000 clones, just over 50% occurring once; the ten biggest clones make up around 6%. In regard to this clone: The antigen remains undetermined.

Collected material from alopecia areata patients comprised lesional scalp punch biopsies and peripheral blood. The sequenced material came from NKG2D-high CD8+ T cells sorted from blood. V and J are TRBV2 and TRBJ2-1; 10 bases are a match to TRBD1. This TCR was recovered from a human donor with alopecia areata. CDR3 sequence (DNA): TGTGCCAGCAGTCCCGGGGGACAGGGGTTCTATGAGCAGTTCTTC. It encodes CASSPGGQGFYEQFF.